By sample share, the clone carrying this T cell receptor beta chain is medium-sized. The data derive from a study of T cell changes during pregnancy in multiple sclerosis. Clones were sequenced by immunoSEQ multiplex PCR, and TCRdb holds only the in-frame ones, with some missing. Altogether about 24,000 clones are present, around nine tenths being singletons, with the ten largest covering 0.95% to 1.3%. CDR1 and CDR2 (germline): SNHLY, FYNNEI. Trimming cost V 0 bases and J 0 bases, with 9 bases left between them. This CDR3 has 15 residues. The sample in question was CD4+ T cells from peripheral blood mononuclear cells, obtained in the second trimester of pregnancy. The genes are TRBV2 and TRBJ2-7, with D perhaps matching TRBD2 (5 bases). The TCR originated in a female donor in good health, enrolled as a control in a pregnancy study. The DNA of the CDR3 is TGTGCCAGCAGTGAAGCTCCGGGGTCCTCCTACGAGCAGTACTTC. Protein product: CASSEAPGSSYEQYF. Using reference TRBV2 and TRBJ2-7 for the parts outside the CDR3, the full variable domain is EPEVTQTPSHQVTQMGQEVILRCVPISNHLYFYWYRQILGQKVEFLVSFYNNEISEKSEIFDDQFSVERPDGSNFTLKIRSTKLEDSAMYFCASSEAPGSSYEQYFGPGTRLTVT.